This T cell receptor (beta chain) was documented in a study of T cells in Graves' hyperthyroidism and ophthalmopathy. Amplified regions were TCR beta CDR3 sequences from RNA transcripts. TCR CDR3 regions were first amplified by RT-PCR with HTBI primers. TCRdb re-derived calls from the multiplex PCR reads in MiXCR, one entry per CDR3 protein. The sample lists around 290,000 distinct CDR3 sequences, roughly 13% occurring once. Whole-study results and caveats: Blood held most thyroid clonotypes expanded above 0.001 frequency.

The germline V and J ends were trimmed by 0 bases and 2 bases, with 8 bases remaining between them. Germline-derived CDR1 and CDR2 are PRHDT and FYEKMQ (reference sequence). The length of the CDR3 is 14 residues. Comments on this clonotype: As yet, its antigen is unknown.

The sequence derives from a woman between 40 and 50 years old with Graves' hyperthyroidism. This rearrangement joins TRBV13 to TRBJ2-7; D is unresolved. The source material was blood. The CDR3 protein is CASSLGGITYEQYF. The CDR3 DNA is TGTGCCAGCAGCTTAGGTGGAATCACCTACGAGCAGTACTTC.